This T cell receptor beta chain is from a study of shared clonotypes between healthy human individuals. Per the germline V gene, CDR1 is MNHEY and CDR2 is SVGAGI. The trim removed 3 bases at V and 6 bases at J, leaving 6 bases unmatched. The CDR3 runs to 14 residues. Selected positively for CCR7 and CD45RO-negative, naive CD8 cells excluded terminally differentiated effector memory CD45RA+ cells. Only one count was recorded for this clone. Its antigen remains unidentified. General study points: Generally, naive subsets came out with larger estimated richness than memory subsets. Non-shared clonotypes had lower generation probabilities than clonotypes shared by all four sorted-subset donors.

For sorted subsets, 150 to 250 ng DNA per replicate equaled tens of thousands of T cell genomes. Original handling: Filtering differed since immunoSEQ provided only junctions, with no quality scores. The protocol was immunoSEQ multiplex PCR, while the TCRdb copy is restricted to in-frame clones and leaves out a portion. V and J calls and clone size are as listed in that table; D and trimming were resolved from the DNA. The sample includes millions of clones, about 95% of them seen just once. This TCR derives from a young man in good health. The rearrangement uses TRBV6-5 and TRBJ2-7; 9 positions agree with TRBD2. Sample: naive CD8+ T cells sorted from blood. The CDR3 loop is CASSYGQRGVEQYF. The CDR3 DNA reads TGTGCCAGCAGTTATGGTCAGCGGGGGGTCGAGCAGTACTTC.